These 18 T cell receptor beta chains share one sample of origin, sequenced in a study of T cells in Graves' hyperthyroidism and ophthalmopathy. Authors of the study amplified TCR beta CDR3 regions from RNA transcripts. Initially, a first-round RT-PCR of the TCR CDR3 employed the HTBI primer set. TCRdb used MiXCR to reprocess the multiplex PCR reads, holding one entry per CDR3 protein. The sample has approximately 400,000 distinct CDR3 sequences; around 15% are singletons. Sequenced input: blood. Receptor source: a man aged 45-65 years with Graves' ophthalmopathy.

This clonotype came up a few times. This sequence joins TRBV13 and TRBJ2-1; 10 bases fit TRBD2. The CDR3 has 18 amino acids. Losses at the gene ends were 5 bases for V and 16 bases for J; bases not matched to a gene: 26. CDR1 and CDR2 from the germline V gene are PRHDT and FYEKMQ (reference sequence). The CDR3 sequence: CASSPRRTSGGYGFHPFF. In nucleotides, the CDR3 is TGTGCCAGCAGCCCCCGACGGACTAGCGGAGGCTACGGCTTCCACCCATTCTTC.

This clonotype was observed a handful of times. The chain is built from TRBV29-1 and TRBJ2-1; D may be TRBD1 or TRBD2 (5 bases each). Germline V gene lookup returns CDR1 SQVTM and CDR2 ANQGSEA. V lost 1 base to trimming and J lost 3 bases, with 10 bases between them. The CDR3 extends over 14 amino acids. The CDR3 bases are TGCAGCGTTGAAGGGGGGATTGTCTACAATGAGCAGTTCTTC. Its protein is CSVEGGIVYNEQFF.

V is TRBV19 and J is TRBJ2-1; 9 positions match TRBD2. Germline V gene data show CDR1 as LNHDA and CDR2 as SQIVND (reference sequence). Trimming removed 1 base from V and 0 bases from J; junction bases left unmatched: 7. The CDR3 length is 18 residues. CDR3 sequence (DNA): TGTGCCAGTAGTATAGGGACTAGCGCAATATCCTCCTACAATGAGCAGTTCTTC. It yields the protein CASSIGTSAISSYNEQFF. Supplemented by reference TRBV19 and TRBJ2-1, the full variable domain reads DGGITQSPKYLFRKEGQNVTLSCEQNLNHDAMYWYRQDPGQGLRLIYYSQIVNDFQKGDIAEGYSVSREKKESFPLTVTSAQKNPTAFYLCASSIGTSAISSYNEQFFGPGTRLTVL.

V gene TRBV3-1 combines with J gene TRBJ2-6; no firm D call. V lost 0 bases and J lost 4, with 10 bases in between. There are 16 residues in the CDR3. The germline V gene encodes CDR1 LGHDT and CDR2 YNNKEL (reference sequence). The CDR3 DNA is TGTGCCAGCAGCCAAGATCGCTCACCCGGGGCCAACGTCCTGACTTTC. Translating gives CASSQDRSPGANVLTF.

Points on this clonotype: A much larger clone lies one base from this, so it may be a read error. The CDR3 DNA sequence: TGTGTCAGCAGACCGGACAGGGAAATTGGCGGGGAGCTGTTTTTT. As protein: CVSRPDREIGGELFF. J is TRBJ2-2 and V is TRBV2, with TRBD1 matching 8 bases. The length of the CDR3 is 15 residues. Germline V gives CDR1 SNHLY, CDR2 FYNNEI.

This clonotype was recorded at least ten times. One end of the junction fails to match germline, which may point to a read error. The rearrangement links TRBV5-1 to TRBJ1-6; 7 bases fit TRBD1. CDR1 is SGHRS and CDR2 is YFSETQ in the germline V gene. The CDR3 spans 14 residues. The CDR3 spells CASTLGQHNSPLHF. The CDR3, as DNA: TGCGCCAGCACCTTGGGACAGCATAATTCACCCCTCCACTTT.

This clonotype was detected ten times or more. The chain uses TRBV12-3 or TRBV12-4 and TRBJ2-5; unclear D gene. This CDR3 region has 14 residues. V lost 3 bases and J 2 bases, leaving 10 bases between the germline ends. CDR3 sequence: CASSFRPIQETQYF. The CDR3 nucleotides read TGTGCCAGCAGTTTCAGACCGATACAAGAGACCCAGTACTTC.

This clonotype showed up many times. CDR3 sequence: CASSPLMSGRSYEQYF. The CDR3 DNA sequence: TGTGCCAGCTCACCACTGATGAGCGGGAGGTCCTACGAGCAGTACTTC. This sequence joins TRBV18 and TRBJ2-7, with 9 bases identical to TRBD2. The trim removed 1 base at V and 1 base at J, leaving 5 bases unmatched. The germline CDR1 and CDR2 sequences are KGHSH and LQKENI. The CDR3 has 16 residues.

This clonotype has just a few counts. The chain carries TRBV19 and TRBJ2-1; D uncertain. V was trimmed by 7 bases and J by 9 bases, leaving 7 bases between them. There are 10 residues in the CDR3. In germline, CDR1 is LNHDA, CDR2 SQIVND (reference sequence). The CDR3 loop is CASNSSEQFF. DNA for the CDR3: TGTGCCAGTAACTCCAGTGAGCAGTTCTTC.

This clonotype was picked up many times. V gene TRBV5-1 combines with J gene TRBJ2-7; 10 bases match TRBD2. Germline trimming cut 0 bases from V and 0 bases from J; bases unmatched to any gene: 6. CDR1 and CDR2 (germline): SGHRS, YFSETQ. The CDR3 runs to 17 residues. CDR3 DNA sequence: TGCGCCAGCAGCTTGGGGACTAGCGGTTCAAGCTCCTACGAGCAGTACTTC. Translated: CASSLGTSGSSSYEQYF.

The chain has TRBV9 and TRBJ2-7; a possible D gene is TRBD1 (6 bases). Germline lookup yields CDR1 SGDLS and CDR2 YYNGEE. This CDR3 has 14 amino acids. Trimming removed 0 bases at V and 0 bases at J, with 7 bases between. As DNA, the CDR3 is TGTGCCAGCAGCGTAGGGGACAACTCCTACGAGCAGTACTTC. This translates into CASSVGDNSYEQYF.

In this sample, this clonotype turned up once. The rearrangement links TRBV27 to TRBJ2-5, with D perhaps TRBD1 or TRBD2 (5 bases each). Germline V lookup: CDR1 MNHEY, CDR2 SMNVEV (reference sequence). CDR3 length: 17 residues. Between the trimmed V and J ends, which lost 8 bases and 1 base, there was a span of 23 bases. The CDR3 region is CASSPPGPTRTQETQYF. The CDR3 DNA is TGTGCCAGCTCACCACCGGGGCCCACGCGGACCCAAGAGACCCAGTACTTC.

This clonotype was counted a few times. The V call is TRBV29-1, the J call TRBJ2-3, with D maybe TRBD2 (5 bases). Trimming took off 0 bases at V and 0 bases at J, with 13 bases between the two ends. The V gene's germline CDR1 is SQVTM and CDR2 ANQGSEA. The CDR3 length is 16 residues. The CDR3, as DNA: TGCAGCGTTGAAGACCCCTTTGGGAGAAGCACAGATACGCAGTATTTT. Its protein product is CSVEDPFGRSTDTQYF.

Details on this clonotype: This may stem from a read error, because a much larger clone lies one nucleotide away. The chain links TRBV20-1 to TRBJ2-3, with D perhaps matching TRBD1 (6 bases). CDR1 is DFQATT, CDR2 SNEGSKA, per germline (reference sequence). The CDR3 runs 11 residues. In DNA, the CDR3 is TGCAGTGCCAGGATGACAGGTACGCAGTATTTT. It translates to CSARMTGTQYF.

This clonotype was found a few times. The CDR3 sequence is CASSLYSRSYEQYF. The CDR3 nucleotides are TGTGCCAGCAGTTTATATAGCAGATCCTACGAGCAGTACTTC. The chain has TRBV28 and TRBJ2-7; D is ambiguous. V shed 1 base and J shed 1 base, with 8 bases lying between them. The germline gives CDR1 MDHEN, CDR2 SYDVKM. The CDR3 totals 14 residues. Drawing the rest from reference TRBV28 and TRBJ2-7, the complete variable domain is DVKVTQSSRYLVKRTGEKVFLECVQDMDHENMFWYRQDPGLGLRLIYFSYDVKMKEKGDIPEGYSVSREKKERFSLILESASTNQTSMYLCASSLYSRSYEQYFGPGTRLTVT.

With regard to this clonotype: A single base separates this from a much larger clone, so it may be a read error. This CDR3 fails to terminate in the conserved phenylalanine or tryptophan, so it likely reflects a read error. This sequence joins TRBV28 and TRBJ2-7; 11 bases agree with TRBD2. The CDR3 loop spans 15 amino acids. Per the germline V gene, CDR1 is MDHEN and CDR2 is SYDVKM. V was pared by 6 bases and J by 4 bases, with 8 bases of the junction left unmatched. CDR3 in amino acids: CASSYAGTSGYEQYL. CDR3 in DNA: TGTGCCAGCAGCTATGCCGGGACTAGCGGTTACGAGCAGTACCTC.

With respect to this clonotype: The junction differs from germline at one of its ends, possibly a read error. J is TRBJ2-2 and V is TRBV14; D is possibly TRBD2 (5 bases). Germline V gene lookup returns CDR1 SGHDN and CDR2 FVKESK. This CDR3 spans 18 amino acids. The CDR3 DNA sequence: TGTGCCAGCAGCCAAGACCTCGTCAGAGGAGAAAACACCGGGGAGCTGGTTTTT. Translated: CASSQDLVRGENTGELVF. Looking up the rest from reference TRBV14 and TRBJ2-2 gives the full variable domain: EAGVTQFPSHSVIEKGQTVTLRCDPISGHDNLYWYRRVMGKEIKFLLHFVKESKQDESGMPNNRFLAERTGGTYSTLKVQPAELEDSGVYFCASSQDLVRGENTGELVFGEGSRLTVL.

This clonotype was observed at least ten times. The rearrangement uses TRBV2 and TRBJ2-1, with TRBD2 matching 8 bases. The germline V gene has CDR1 SNHLY and CDR2 FYNNEI. V gave up 4 bases and J gave up 5 bases; unmatched junction bases: 4. This CDR3 spans 14 amino acids. The CDR3 loop is CASSAGGLDNEQFF. As DNA, the CDR3 is TGTGCCAGCAGTGCGGGAGGGCTAGACAATGAGCAGTTCTTC.